This is a list of T cell receptor beta chains from one sample in a study of spatial heterogeneity in lung cancer. One entry per CDR3 protein results from TCRdb running MiXCR on the 5' RACE reads. The sample lists about 82,000 distinct CDR3 sequences, around 13% occurring once. The source was PBMCs, collected at surgery. These receptors came from a male donor with early-stage non-small cell lung cancer. Both conserved end residues are part of each CDR3. D genes are given only for firm matches. Clone size, where shown, is once, few, many, or a class for clones that have expanded.

abundance: .
v_gene: TRBV3-1
j_gene: TRBJ2-3
d_gene: TRBD2
len: 16
CDR3aa: CASSRGLAGITDTQYF
CDR3nt: TGTGCCAGCAGCAGGGGACTAGCGGGGATCACAGATACGCAGTATTTT

abundance: .
v_gene: TRBV24-1
j_gene: TRBJ2-3
d_gene: .
len: 13
CDR3aa: CATSDRRTDTQYF
CDR3nt: TGTGCCACCAGTGACAGACGCACAGATACGCAGTATTTT

abundance: .
v_gene: TRBV11-2
j_gene: TRBJ2-3
d_gene: TRBD2
len: 17
CDR3aa: CASSLRTSATSTDTQYF
CDR3nt: TGTGCCAGCAGCTTACGAACTAGCGCGACAAGCACAGATACGCAGTATTTT

abundance: few
v_gene: TRBV7-9
j_gene: TRBJ2-7
d_gene: .
len: 12
CDR3aa: CASSPQTWEQYF
CDR3nt: TGTGCCAGCAGCCCACAGACATGGGAGCAGTACTTC

abundance: few
v_gene: TRBV5-6
j_gene: TRBJ2-3
d_gene: TRBD2
len: 16
CDR3aa: CASSFGTSGRTDTQYF
CDR3nt: TGTGCCAGCAGCTTCGGGACTAGCGGAAGAACAGATACGCAGTATTTT

abundance: .
v_gene: TRBV5-6
j_gene: TRBJ2-5
d_gene: TRBD1
len: 14
CDR3aa: CASSGTGGRETQYF
CDR3nt: TGTGCCAGCAGCGGGACAGGGGGGAGAGAGACCCAGTACTTC

abundance: .
v_gene: TRBV11-2
j_gene: TRBJ2-7
d_gene: .
len: 14
CDR3aa: CASSSGLYYYEQYF
CDR3nt: TGTGCCAGCAGCAGCGGACTGTACTACTACGAGCAGTACTTC

abundance: few
v_gene: TRBV10-3
j_gene: TRBJ1-2
d_gene: TRBD1
len: 14
CDR3aa: CAISFTGDSYGYTF
CDR3nt: TGTGCCATCAGTTTTACAGGGGATAGCTATGGCTACACCTTC

abundance: few
v_gene: TRBV5-1
j_gene: TRBJ2-3
d_gene: TRBD2
len: 15
CDR3aa: CASSPAGTSGGPQYF
CDR3nt: TGCGCCAGCAGCCCAGCCGGGACTAGCGGGGGGCCGCAGTATTTT

abundance: .
v_gene: TRBV29-1
j_gene: TRBJ2-7
d_gene: TRBD2
len: 13
CDR3aa: CSVDRGGSYEQYF
CDR3nt: TGCAGCGTTGATCGCGGGGGTTCCTACGAGCAGTACTTC

abundance: once
v_gene: TRBV10-3
j_gene: TRBJ2-1
d_gene: TRBD2
len: 15
CDR3aa: CAISGAGGLGNEQFF
CDR3nt: TGTGCCATCAGTGGAGCGGGGGGGCTGGGCAATGAGCAGTTCTTC